These T cell receptor beta chains were read from a single sample in a study of radiotherapy plus CTLA-4 blockade in lung cancer. Clones were sequenced by immunoSEQ multiplex PCR, and TCRdb holds only the in-frame ones, with some missing. Of some 78,000 clones listed, about 87% are singletons. Sequencing used peripheral blood, obtained from a patient treated with radiotherapy plus ipilimumab. The receptors come from a human donor with non-small cell lung cancer who had stable disease on radiotherapy plus ipilimumab. CDR3s include the opening cysteine and the closing phenylalanine or tryptophan. Each record gives: J gene, D gene, clone size, V gene, CDR3 protein, CDR3 DNA. A D gene is named only where the DNA matches it firmly. Size values are once, few and many counts, or a class for expanded clones, and some rows have none.

TRBJ2-1,TRBD1,.,TRBV7-2,CASSLGGTGGNEQFF,TGTGCCAGCAGCTTAGGCGGGACAGGTGGGAATGAGCAGTTCTTC
TRBJ2-4,.,.,TRBV29-1,CSVEDRAQNIQYF,TGCAGCGTTGAAGATCGAGCACAAAACATTCAGTACTTC
TRBJ1-5,TRBD1,.,TRBV19,CATGTGQPQHF,TGTGCCACGGGGACAGGACAGCCCCAGCATTTT
TRBJ2-1,TRBD2,.,TRBV19,CASSIPAGGYNEQFF,TGTGCCAGTAGTATACCAGCGGGGGGGTACAATGAGCAGTTCTTC
TRBJ2-1,.,.,TRBV13,CASSFGVNEQFF,TGTGCCAGCAGCTTCGGTGTGAATGAGCAGTTCTTC
TRBJ2-7,TRBD1,.,TRBV6-5,CASGSTGTGTYEQYF,TGTGCCAGCGGATCTACCGGGACAGGGACCTACGAGCAGTACTTC
TRBJ1-6,.,once,TRBV9,CASSVRAGVVNSPLHF,TGTGCCAGCAGCGTAAGGGCAGGGGTTGTGAATTCACCCCTCCACTTT
TRBJ2-7,TRBD1,.,TRBV28,CASRTGGGTGSHEQYF,TGTGCCAGCAGGACTGGGGGCGGGACAGGGAGCCACGAGCAGTACTTC
TRBJ2-1,TRBD2,.,TRBV5-1,CASSFRAGGNEQFF,TGCGCCAGCAGCTTTCGGGCGGGGGGCAATGAGCAGTTCTTC
TRBJ1-1,TRBD1,.,TRBV5-6,CASSLAGQGMEAFF,TGTGCCAGCAGCTTGGCCGGACAGGGAATGGAAGCTTTCTTT
TRBJ2-3,TRBD2,.,TRBV28,CASSFRASGRARDTQYF,TGTGCCAGCAGTTTCCGTGCTAGCGGGAGGGCCAGAGATACGCAGTATTTT
TRBJ1-1,.,.,TRBV18,CASSPPGGGRNTEAFF,TGTGCCAGCTCACCACCGGGGGGGGGTAGGAACACTGAAGCTTTCTTT
TRBJ2-1,TRBD2,.,TRBV6-5,CASRLSGSYNEQFF,TGTGCCAGCAGACTTAGCGGGAGTTACAATGAGCAGTTCTTC
TRBJ1-6,.,.,TRBV6-5,CASSYSGGRDSPLHF,TGTGCCAGCAGTTACTCGGGGGGGAGAGATTCACCCCTCCACTTT
TRBJ2-3,TRBD1,once,TRBV13,CASSDRDRGTDTQYF,TGTGCCAGCAGCGACCGGGACAGGGGCACAGATACGCAGTATTTT
TRBJ1-6,TRBD1,.,TRBV2,CATRDRGGSPLHF,TGTGCCACCCGGGACAGGGGGGGTTCACCCCTCCACTTT
TRBJ2-1,.,.,TRBV23-1,CASSQSAHRFYNEQFF,TGCGCCAGCAGTCAATCGGCACACCGATTCTACAATGAGCAGTTCTTC
TRBJ1-6,.,few,TRBV28,CASSFGQRNSPLHF,TGTGCCAGCAGTTTCGGACAGCGTAATTCACCCCTCCACTTT
TRBJ2-7,TRBD2,.,TRBV7-6,CASSLAHPREGYEQYF,TGTGCCAGCAGCTTAGCCCACCCCAGGGAGGGCTACGAGCAGTACTTC
TRBJ1-5,.,.,TRBV28,CASSLSIRGEQPQHF,TGTGCCAGCAGTTTATCCATCAGGGGAGAACAGCCCCAGCATTTT
TRBJ2-1,.,.,TRBV18,CACSPPVGNEQFF,TGTGCCTGCTCACCACCTGTGGGTAATGAGCAGTTCTTC
TRBJ1-3,.,.,TRBV9,CASSVGGESWNTIYF,TGTGCCAGCAGCGTAGGTGGGGAGAGCTGGAACACCATATATTTT
TRBJ1-5,.,few,TRBV19,CASSIDRSARQPQHF,TGTGCCAGTAGTATAGATCGATCAGCCCGGCAGCCCCAGCATTTT
TRBJ2-3,.,.,TRBV2,CASRDGTQDTQYF,TGTGCCAGCAGGGATGGGACACAGGATACGCAGTATTTT
TRBJ1-3,.,.,TRBV19,CASSISAGINTIYF,TGTGCCAGTAGTATTTCCGCCGGGATTAACACCATATATTTT
TRBJ2-2,TRBD1,.,TRBV5-4,CASSSTGVLTGELFF,TGTGCCAGCAGCTCTACAGGGGTCCTCACCGGGGAGCTGTTTTTT
TRBJ2-7,.,few,TRBV6-1,CACWAPGVEQYF,TGTGCCTGCTGGGCCCCAGGGGTCGAGCAGTACTTC
TRBJ2-1,.,.,TRBV7-3,CASSSPGSNNEQFF,TGTGCCAGCAGCTCCCCGGGGTCCAACAATGAGCAGTTCTTC
TRBJ2-1,TRBD1,.,TRBV18,CASSLNRGSYNEQFF,TGTGCCAGCTCACTTAACAGGGGCTCCTACAATGAGCAGTTCTTC
TRBJ2-5,.,.,TRBV19,CASSPDYPGTQYF,TGTGCCAGTAGTCCCGACTACCCGGGGACCCAGTACTTC
TRBJ1-2,.,.,TRBV5-1,CASSFETGTNYGYTF,TGCGCCAGCAGCTTCGAAACAGGGACTAACTATGGCTACACCTTC
TRBJ1-5,.,.,TRBV18,CASSQDPGQPQHF,TGTGCCAGCTCACAGGACCCCGGGCAGCCCCAGCATTTT
TRBJ2-7,.,.,TRBV5-4,CASSLQLLDSHEQYF,TGTGCCAGCAGCTTGCAGTTATTAGACTCGCACGAGCAGTACTTC
TRBJ1-5,.,.,TRBV18,CASSPGVDQPQHF,TGTGCCAGCTCACCAGGGGTCGATCAGCCCCAGCATTTT
TRBJ1-5,.,.,TRBV27,CASSFNSASNQPQHF,TGTGCCAGCAGTTTTAACTCAGCGAGCAATCAGCCCCAGCATTTT
TRBJ2-5,.,.,TRBV7-2,CASSPEVDPLQTQYF,TGTGCCAGCAGCCCCGAGGTGGACCCTCTACAGACCCAGTACTTC
TRBJ2-1,TRBD2,once,TRBV30,CAWSASGGAHEQFF,TGTGCCTGGAGTGCTAGCGGGGGGGCGCATGAGCAGTTCTTC
TRBJ1-2,.,few,TRBV5-1,CASSSEGQNYGYTF,TGCGCCAGCAGCTCCGAGGGACAAAACTATGGCTACACCTTC
TRBJ2-3,TRBD2,.,TRBV28,CASWTGGTFSTDTQYF,TGTGCCAGCTGGACGGGGGGGACTTTTAGCACAGATACGCAGTATTTT
TRBJ2-3,.,once,TRBV6-4,CASSDSWGNTQYF,TGTGCCAGCAGTGACTCATGGGGAAATACGCAGTATTTT
TRBJ1-6,.,.,TRBV6-1,CASSGNSPLHF,TGTGCCAGCAGTGGGAATTCACCCCTCCACTTT
TRBJ2-3,.,.,TRBV27,CASKNSDTQYF,TGTGCCAGCAAAAATTCAGATACGCAGTATTTT
TRBJ2-1,.,few,TRBV10-2,CASTDPGGTSSYEQFF,TGCGCCAGCACCGACCCAGGGGGGACTAGTAGCTATGAGCAGTTCTTC
TRBJ1-1,.,.,TRBV28,CASSLPIGSEAFF,TGTGCCAGCAGCCTACCAATAGGGTCTGAAGCTTTCTTT
TRBJ1-6,TRBD1,.,TRBV6-5,CASTATGDNSPLHF,TGTGCCAGCACAGCGACAGGGGATAATTCACCCCTCCACTTT
TRBJ2-5,TRBD1,.,TRBV7-3,CASSSDRAQETQYF,TGTGCCAGCAGCTCAGACAGGGCGCAAGAGACCCAGTACTTC
TRBJ1-5,.,.,TRBV30,CAWTGNSNQPQHF,TGTGCCTGGACCGGGAATAGCAATCAGCCCCAGCATTTT
TRBJ2-7,.,.,TRBV11-2,CASREQPYEQYF,TGTGCCAGCAGAGAACAGCCCTACGAGCAGTACTTC
TRBJ1-5,.,.,TRBV25-1,CASSESSNQPQHF,TGTGCCAGCAGTGAATCTAGCAATCAGCCCCAGCATTTT
TRBJ2-3,TRBD1,.,TRBV19,CASRTTGGGDTQYF,TGTGCCAGTAGGACGACAGGGGGCGGGGATACGCAGTATTTT
TRBJ2-7,.,.,TRBV7-3,CASSSPTDDYEQYF,TGTGCCAGCAGCTCACCGACAGACGACTACGAGCAGTACTTC